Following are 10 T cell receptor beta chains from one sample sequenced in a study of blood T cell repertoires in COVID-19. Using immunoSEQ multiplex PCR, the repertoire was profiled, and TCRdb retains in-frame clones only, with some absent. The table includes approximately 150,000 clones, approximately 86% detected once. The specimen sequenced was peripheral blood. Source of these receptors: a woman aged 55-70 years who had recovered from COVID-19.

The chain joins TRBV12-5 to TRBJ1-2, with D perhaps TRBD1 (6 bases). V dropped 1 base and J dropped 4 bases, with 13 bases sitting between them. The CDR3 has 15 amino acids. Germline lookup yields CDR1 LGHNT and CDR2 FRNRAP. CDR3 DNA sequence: TGTGCTAGTGGTTTGGACTCAGGGGTTCCCTATGGCTACACCTTC. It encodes CASGLDSGVPYGYTF.

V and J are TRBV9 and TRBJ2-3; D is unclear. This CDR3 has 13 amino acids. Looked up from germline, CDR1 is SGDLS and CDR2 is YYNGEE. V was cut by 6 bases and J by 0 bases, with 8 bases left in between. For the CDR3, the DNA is TGTGCCAGCACTAAATCTAGCACAGATACGCAGTATTTT. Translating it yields CASTKSSTDTQYF.

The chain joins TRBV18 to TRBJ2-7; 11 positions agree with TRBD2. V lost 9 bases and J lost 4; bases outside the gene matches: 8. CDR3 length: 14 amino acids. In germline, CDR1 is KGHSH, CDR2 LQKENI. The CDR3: CASCQLAGGYEQYF. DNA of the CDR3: TGTGCCAGTTGCCAGCTAGCGGGGGGATACGAGCAGTACTTC. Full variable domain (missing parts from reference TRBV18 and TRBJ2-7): NAGVMQNPRHLVRRRGQEARLRCSPMKGHSHVYWYRQLPEEGLKFMVYLQKENIIDESGMPKERFSAEFPKEGPSILRIQQVVRGDSAAYFCASCQLAGGYEQYFGPGTRLTVT.

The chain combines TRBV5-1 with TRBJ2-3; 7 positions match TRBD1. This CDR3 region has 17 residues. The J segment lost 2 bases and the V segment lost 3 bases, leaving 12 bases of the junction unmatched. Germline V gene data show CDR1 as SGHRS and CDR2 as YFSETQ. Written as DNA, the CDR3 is TGCGCCAGCAGCTGGGGCCTCCGGGACAGCCCCACAGATACGCAGTATTTT. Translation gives CASSWGLRDSPTDTQYF.

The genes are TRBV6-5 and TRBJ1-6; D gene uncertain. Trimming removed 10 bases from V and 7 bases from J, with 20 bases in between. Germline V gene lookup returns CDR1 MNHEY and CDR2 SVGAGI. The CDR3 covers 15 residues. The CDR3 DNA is TGTGCCACCCGCTCCTCGGGAGGTTCGAATTCACCCCTCCACTTT. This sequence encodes CATRSSGGSNSPLHF.

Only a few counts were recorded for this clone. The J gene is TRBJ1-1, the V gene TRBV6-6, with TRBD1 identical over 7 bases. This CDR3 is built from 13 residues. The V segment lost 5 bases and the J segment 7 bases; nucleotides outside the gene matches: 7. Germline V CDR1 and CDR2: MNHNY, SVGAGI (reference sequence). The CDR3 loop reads CASSPGQQFEAFF. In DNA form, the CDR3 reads TGTGCCAGCAGTCCGGGACAGCAATTTGAAGCTTTCTTT.

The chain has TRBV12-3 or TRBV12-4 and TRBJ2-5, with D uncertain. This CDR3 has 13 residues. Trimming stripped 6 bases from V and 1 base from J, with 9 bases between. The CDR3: CASSSTGQETQYF. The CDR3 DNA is TGTGCCAGCAGCTCGACGGGCCAAGAGACCCAGTACTTC.

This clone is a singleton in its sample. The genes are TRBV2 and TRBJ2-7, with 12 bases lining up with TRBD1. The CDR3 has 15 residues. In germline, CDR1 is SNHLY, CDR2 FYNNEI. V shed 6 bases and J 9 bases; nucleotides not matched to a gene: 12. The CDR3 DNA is TGTGCCAGCAGAACCACCGGGACAGGGGGCGTTGGGCAGTACTTC. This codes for CASRTTGTGGVGQYF. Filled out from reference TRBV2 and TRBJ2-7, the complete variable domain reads EPEVTQTPSHQVTQMGQEVILRCVPISNHLYFYWYRQILGQKVEFLVSFYNNEISEKSEIFDDQFSVERPDGSNFTLKIRSTKLEDSAMYFCASRTTGTGGVGQYFGPGTRLTVT.

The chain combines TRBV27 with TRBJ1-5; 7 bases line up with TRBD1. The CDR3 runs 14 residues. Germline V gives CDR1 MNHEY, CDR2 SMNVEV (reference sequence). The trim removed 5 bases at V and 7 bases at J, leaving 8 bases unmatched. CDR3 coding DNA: TGTGCCAGCAGTCTAGGACAAGGGGGCCAGCCCCAGCATTTT. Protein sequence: CASSLGQGGQPQHF.

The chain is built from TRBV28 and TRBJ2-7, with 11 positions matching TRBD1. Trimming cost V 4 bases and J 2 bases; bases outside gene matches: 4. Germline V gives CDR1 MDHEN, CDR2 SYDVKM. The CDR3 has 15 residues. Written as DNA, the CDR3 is TGTGCCAGCAGTTCCGGGACAGGGGGGGCCTACGAGCAGTACTTC. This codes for CASSSGTGGAYEQYF.